This TCR beta chain was captured in a study of T cell clonotyping in hematopoietic cell transplantation. Study-wide results and limits: Without cell sorting, CD4 versus CD8 contributions remain unresolved.

The table came from immunoSEQ multiplex PCR; TCRdb's copy has only in-frame clones and leaves some out. The data contain under 9,000 clones, about 96% of them singletons. Turning to this clone: Its antigen is not known.

This sample comprised PBMCs, obtained 30 days after allogeneic stem cell transplant. The source is a male patient between 40 and 49 years old who had an allogeneic stem cell transplant from a related donor, so the T cells may come from the graft donor. Some clones in this sample may be carry-over from other donors' samples.

As DNA, the CDR3 is TGCGCCAGCAGCCAAGCCGATGGGACAGTCCAAGAGACCCAGTACTTC. Translating it yields CASSQADGTVQETQYF. This chain connects TRBV4-1 to TRBJ2-5; 7 positions match TRBD1. This CDR3 region has 16 residues. Trimming at V came to 1 base and at J to 1 base, leaving 6 bases not matched to a gene. Per germline, CDR1 MGHRA and CDR2 YSYEKL.